The next 30 T cell receptor beta chains were all read from a single sample in a study of control samples from healthy donors and cancer patients. The repertoire was sequenced with immunoSEQ multiplex PCR; TCRdb's copy has only in-frame clones and lacks some. The sample carries roughly 130,000 clones, 93% recorded once. Sequences were obtained from PBMCs. The source of these receptors is a man in his fifties with head and neck cancer.

V and J are TRBV10-1 and TRBJ2-7; the D gene is possibly TRBD1 (5 bases). CDR3 length: 17 amino acids. Trimming took off 7 bases at V and 4 bases at J, with 26 bases between the two ends. Germline V gives CDR1 WNHNN, CDR2 SYGVQD (reference sequence). CDR3 in DNA: TGCGCCAGCAAACCCGCAGGGTTGGAAAAGGGGCCTTACGAGCAGTACTTC. Amino acids: CASKPAGLEKGPYEQYF.

The genes are TRBV18 and TRBJ2-7; D perhaps matches TRBD1 (7 bases). From germline, CDR1 is KGHSH and CDR2 LQKENI. Trimming removed 6 bases from V and 2 bases from J, with 17 bases in between. The CDR3 loop spans 15 amino acids. The CDR3 DNA follows: TGTGCCAGCTCTCCGGCGGGACAGAGGACCTACGAGCAGTACTTC. This sequence encodes CASSPAGQRTYEQYF.

This chain connects TRBV9 to TRBJ1-1; the D is unclear. V dropped 3 bases and J dropped 4 bases, with 13 bases sitting between them. The CDR3 is 14 residues long. Germline lookup yields CDR1 SGDLS and CDR2 YYNGEE. The CDR3 reads CASSELSRGTEAFF. The DNA for the CDR3 is TGTGCCAGCAGCGAGTTATCCCGCGGCACTGAAGCTTTCTTT.

The chain is built from TRBV12-5 and TRBJ2-1; possibly TRBD1 for D (6 bases). There are 12 residues in the CDR3. Trimming pared 7 bases from V and 8 bases from J, leaving 12 bases between. Germline-derived CDR1 and CDR2 are LGHNT and FRNRAP. CDR3 region: CASAPNRDEQFF. DNA of the CDR3: TGTGCTAGTGCCCCCAACAGGGATGAGCAGTTCTTC.

The chain joins TRBV6-6 to TRBJ1-3; D is ambiguous. V was cut by 3 bases and J by 4 bases, with 16 bases left in between. Germline CDR1 and CDR2: MNHNY and SVGAGI (reference sequence). The CDR3 totals 16 residues. The CDR3 loop reads CASSYADPRPGNTIYF. CDR3 coding DNA: TGTGCCAGCAGTTATGCGGACCCTCGCCCGGGAAACACCATATATTTT.

The chain employs TRBV4-2 and TRBJ1-2; 9 nucleotides line up with TRBD1. CDR1 and CDR2 from the germline V gene are LGHNA and YNFKEQ. This CDR3 has 17 amino acids. V lost 5 bases and J lost 3; bases outside the gene matches: 13. CDR3: CASSALMGQGAYYGYTF. Here the CDR3 DNA reads TGTGCCAGCAGCGCCCTAATGGGACAGGGAGCTTACTATGGCTACACCTTC.

V is TRBV18 and J is TRBJ1-4, with D unresolved. Trimming left V 3 bases short and J 8 bases short, with 7 bases between. The CDR3 is made up of 12 amino acids. The germline V gene encodes CDR1 KGHSH and CDR2 LQKENI. CDR3 nucleotides: TGTGCCAGCTCACCCCTGGGGGAAAAACTGTTTTTT. Amino acid sequence: CASSPLGEKLFF.

The J gene is TRBJ2-3, the V gene TRBV18; 8 bases match TRBD1. Germline trimming cut 2 bases from V and 2 bases from J; bases unmatched to any gene: 6. CDR3 length: 16 residues. In germline, CDR1 is KGHSH, CDR2 LQKENI. The CDR3 DNA reads TGTGCCAGCTCACCATTGACAGGGGCTCTCACAGATACGCAGTATTTT. The encoded protein is CASSPLTGALTDTQYF.

This clone showed up just once. The CDR3 DNA sequence: TGTGCCAGCAGTGATAGCGGGGGCTCCTACAATGAGCAGTTCTTC. The encoded protein is CASSDSGGSYNEQFF. The rearrangement uses TRBV27 and TRBJ2-1, with TRBD2 identical over 9 bases. J gave up 0 bases and V 5 bases, and 2 bases lay outside the gene matches. Germline CDR1 reads MNHEY; CDR2 reads SMNVEV (reference sequence). This CDR3 region has 15 residues.

The chain has TRBV27 and TRBJ2-1; the match to TRBD1 covers 9 bases. J was trimmed by 0 bases and V by 8 bases; bases with no gene match: 11. Per germline, CDR1 MNHEY and CDR2 SMNVEV (reference sequence). CDR3 length: 17 residues. The CDR3 sequence: CASGPNWGQGSYNEQFF. The CDR3 nucleotides are TGTGCCAGCGGTCCGAACTGGGGACAGGGCTCCTACAATGAGCAGTTCTTC.

CDR3 DNA: TGTGCCAGCAGCCAAAACTACGAGCAGTACTTC. This encodes CASSQNYEQYF. This sequence joins TRBV3-1 (or the pseudogene TRBV3-2) and TRBJ2-7; unclear D gene. There are 11 residues in the CDR3. Germline loops: CDR1 LGHDT, CDR2 YNNKEL (reference sequence). Trimming left V 2 bases short and J 3 bases short, with 2 bases between.

The chain couples TRBV12-3 or TRBV12-4 to TRBJ1-1; D not certain. V lost 7 bases to trimming and J lost 4 bases, with 7 bases between them. This CDR3 has 11 amino acids. The CDR3 DNA sequence: TGTGCCAGCATGGCTTCCACTGAAGCTTTCTTT. The encoded protein is CASMASTEAFF.

This chain uses TRBV30 with TRBJ2-2; D is unclear. Between the trimmed V and J ends, which lost 0 bases and 0 bases, there was a span of 17 bases. Germline V lookup: CDR1 GTSNPN, CDR2 SVGIG (reference sequence). CDR3 length: 18 amino acids. The CDR3 DNA reads as TGTGCCTGGAGTGTACGGTCCCGGGCCATTGCGAACACCGGGGAGCTGTTTTTT. Translation: CAWSVRSRAIANTGELFF.

The chain employs TRBV6-5 and TRBJ2-7; D perhaps matches TRBD1 (5 bases). There are 13 residues in the CDR3. V was cut by 10 bases and J by 0 bases, with 13 bases left in between. Germline V lookup: CDR1 MNHEY, CDR2 SVGAGI. CDR3 loop: CATNRLSSYEQYF. For the CDR3, the DNA is TGTGCCACGAACAGGCTGAGCTCCTACGAGCAGTACTTC.

The DNA of the CDR3 is TGTGCCAGCAGTGAACAGGGTTGGTACGAGCAGTACTTC. Its translation is CASSEQGWYEQYF. V gene TRBV2 combines with J gene TRBJ2-7, with D possibly matching TRBD1 (5 bases). Trimming took off 2 bases at V and 4 bases at J, with 9 bases between the two ends. CDR3 length equals 13 residues. Germline V lookup: CDR1 SNHLY, CDR2 FYNNEI.

This clone was seen just once. This sequence joins TRBV30 and TRBJ2-7, with 7 bases matching TRBD1. CDR3 length: 13 residues. The germline V gene has CDR1 GTSNPN and CDR2 SVGIG (reference sequence). Losses at the gene ends were 3 bases for V and 3 bases for J; bases not matched to a gene: 5. This CDR3 is CAWSANRGYEQYF. The CDR3 nucleotides read TGTGCCTGGAGCGCCAACAGGGGCTACGAGCAGTACTTC. Looking up the rest from reference TRBV30 and TRBJ2-7 gives the full variable domain: SQTIHQWPATLVQPVGSPLSLECTVEGTSNPNLYWYRQAAGRGLQLLFYSVGIGQISSEVPQNLSASRPQDRQFILSSKKLLLSDSGFYLCAWSANRGYEQYFGPGTRLTVT.

This clone was seen a handful of times. The gene calls are TRBV30 and TRBJ2-7; D ambiguous. V lost 0 bases and J 5 bases, leaving 11 bases between the germline ends. The CDR3 sequence is 13 residues long. The germline V gene has CDR1 GTSNPN and CDR2 SVGIG (reference sequence). The CDR3 nucleotides are TGTGCCTGGAGTGTCCCAGTGGGTGACGAGCAGTACTTC. It codes for CAWSVPVGDEQYF.

V and J are TRBV20-1 and TRBJ2-7; D is unclear. CDR3 length equals 10 residues. In germline, CDR1 is DFQATT, CDR2 SNEGSKA (reference sequence). The V and J ends lost 6 bases and 4 bases respectively, with 7 bases between them. The CDR3 loop reads CSASDYEQYF. The CDR3 DNA reads as TGCAGTGCATCAGATTACGAGCAGTACTTC.

This chain uses TRBV5-1 with TRBJ2-2, with D maybe TRBD1 (6 bases). The V end was cut by 4 bases, the J end by 4 bases, with 17 bases between. The CDR3 consists of 16 residues. Per the germline V gene, CDR1 is SGHRS and CDR2 is YFSETQ. The CDR3 protein is CASSVRDTRITGELFF. CDR3 nucleotides: TGCGCCAGCAGCGTGAGGGACACCCGAATCACCGGGGAGCTGTTTTTT.

The genes are TRBV30 and TRBJ2-1; 11 bases align to TRBD2. The germline CDR1 and CDR2 sequences are GTSNPN and SVGIG (reference sequence). V lost 4 bases, J lost 4 bases, and 6 bases stayed unmatched. The CDR3 extends over 15 amino acids. This CDR3 is CAWTAGTSGYNEQFF. Written as DNA, the CDR3 is TGTGCCTGGACCGCGGGGACTAGCGGATACAATGAGCAGTTCTTC.

In its sample, this clone was seen once. The chain employs TRBV7-2 and TRBJ2-3; D call uncertain. CDR1 and CDR2 from the germline V gene are SGHTA and FQGNSA. The CDR3 loop spans 14 amino acids. V was clipped by 5 bases and J by 5 bases, with 14 bases between them. CDR3 region: CASSLPPRVDTQYF. The CDR3 DNA is TGTGCCAGCAGCCTCCCGCCTAGGGTAGATACGCAGTATTTT.

The chain recombines TRBV5-1 with TRBJ1-2; 9 nucleotides align to TRBD1. The V segment lost 0 bases and the J segment 8 bases; nucleotides outside the gene matches: 8. The CDR3 covers 15 residues. Germline loops: CDR1 SGHRS, CDR2 YFSETQ. CDR3 in amino acids: CASSLGPGQGIGYTF. The CDR3 region has the DNA TGCGCCAGCAGCTTGGGTCCGGGACAGGGAATCGGCTACACCTTC.

The chain uses TRBV4-3 and TRBJ1-1; TRBD1 is a possible D gene (5 bases). CDR1 is LGHNA and CDR2 is YSLEER in the germline V gene. Trimming shortened V by 0 bases and J by 0 bases, and 14 bases separated the two germline ends. The CDR3 extends over 17 amino acids. Written as DNA, the CDR3 is TGCGCCAGCAGCCAAGAACAGGTGGGCAAAATGAACACTGAAGCTTTCTTT. Translating it yields CASSQEQVGKMNTEAFF.

The CDR3 region is CAYHSGANVLTF. Written as DNA, the CDR3 is TGTGCCTACCACTCTGGGGCCAACGTCCTGACTTTC. The gene calls are TRBV30 and TRBJ2-6; no definite D call. The CDR3 length is 12 residues. Looked up from germline, CDR1 is GTSNPN and CDR2 is SVGIG (reference sequence). V lost 7 bases, J lost 0 bases, and 4 bases lay in between.

The chain couples TRBV5-1 to TRBJ2-5; TRBD1 matches at 10 bases. CDR3 size: 14 residues. Germline CDR1 and CDR2: SGHRS and YFSETQ. V shed 4 bases and J 5 bases; nucleotides not matched to a gene: 5. CDR3 amino acids: CASSPDRGPETQYF. Written as DNA, the CDR3 is TGCGCCAGCAGCCCTGACAGGGGGCCCGAGACCCAGTACTTC.

V and J are TRBV5-1 and TRBJ1-1, with 8 bases identical to TRBD1. Germline lookup yields CDR1 SGHRS and CDR2 YFSETQ. J was trimmed by 1 base and V by 4 bases; bases with no gene match: 9. The CDR3 runs 16 residues. Written as DNA, the CDR3 is TGCGCCAGCAGCCCGAGACAGGGGTTGAGGAACACTGAAGCTTTCTTT. It specifies CASSPRQGLRNTEAFF.

J is TRBJ1-6 and V is TRBV3-1 (or the pseudogene TRBV3-2); D unresolved. Germline V gene lookup returns CDR1 LGHDT and CDR2 YNNKEL (reference sequence). The CDR3 is 14 amino acids. V dropped 4 bases and J dropped 7 bases, with 11 bases sitting between them. CDR3: CASSPEGPNSPLHF. The CDR3 DNA sequence: TGTGCCAGCAGCCCTGAGGGCCCCAATTCACCCCTCCACTTT.

The chain recombines TRBV12-1 with TRBJ2-2; the listed D gene, TRBD2, was not tested against the DNA. TRBV12-1 is noted as a pseudogene. This CDR3 has 16 amino acids. The CDR3 is CASSSVMRGFTGELFF. CDR3 coding DNA: TGTGCCAGCAGCTCCGTGATGCGGGGCTTCACCGGGGAGCTGTTTTTT.

The J gene is TRBJ1-3, the V gene TRBV4-3, with TRBD1 matching 9 bases. Germline trimming cut 1 base from V and 2 bases from J; bases unmatched to any gene: 12. In germline, CDR1 is LGHNA, CDR2 YSLEER. This CDR3 is 19 amino acids long. The DNA of the CDR3 is TGCGCCAGCAGCCAAGTCGTCCATAGAGGGGACAGGGCTGGAAACACCATATATTTT. Residues: CASSQVVHRGDRAGNTIYF.

The chain links TRBV6-2 or TRBV6-3 to TRBJ2-1; 13 nucleotides agree with TRBD2. V shed 5 bases, J shed 4 bases, and the junction held 2 bases outside the gene matches. The CDR3 sequence is 15 residues long. The germline gives CDR1 MNHEY, CDR2 SVGEGT. CDR3 DNA sequence: TGTGCCAGCAGTAAGGGACTAGCGGGGTACAATGAGCAGTTCTTC. It is translated as CASSKGLAGYNEQFF.